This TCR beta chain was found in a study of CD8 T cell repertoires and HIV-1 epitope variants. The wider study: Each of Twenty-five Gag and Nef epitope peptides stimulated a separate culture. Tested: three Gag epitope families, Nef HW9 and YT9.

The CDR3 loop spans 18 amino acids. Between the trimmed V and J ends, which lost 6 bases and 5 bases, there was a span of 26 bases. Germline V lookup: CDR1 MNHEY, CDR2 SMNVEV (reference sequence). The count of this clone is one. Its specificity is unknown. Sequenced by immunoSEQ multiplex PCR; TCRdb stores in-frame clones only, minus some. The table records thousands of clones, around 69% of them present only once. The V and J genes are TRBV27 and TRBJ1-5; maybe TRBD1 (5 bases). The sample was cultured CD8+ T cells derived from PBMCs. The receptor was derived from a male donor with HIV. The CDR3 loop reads CASSPIHAAGPGDQPQHF. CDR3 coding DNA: TGTGCCAGCAGCCCGATCCACGCAGCGGGGCCGGGGGATCAGCCCCAGCATTTT.